Given below is one TCR beta chain in context. The target antigen is unknown. This record comes from a study of cytomegalovirus exposure and HLA in healthy donors. Study-wide context: Earlier, almost 120 million unique TCR beta sequences were recovered from around 200 million T cells by an analysis. Overall study findings and caveats: CMV serostatus stood as the only immune exposure information on hand.

Both 60 Vbeta primers and 13 Jbeta primers went into the PCR. Sequencing used immunoSEQ multiplex PCR; TCRdb keeps in-frame clones, though not all of them. This sample has more than 150,000 clones, with roughly 80% found just once. The sequencing sample was made of PBMCs. This receptor was identified in a woman in her forties or fifties in good health and CMV-seropositive.

The DNA for the CDR3 is TGTGCCAGCAGCTTAGGTGGAGATTCACCCCTCCACTTT. Translation: CASSLGGDSPLHF. This sequence joins TRBV7-9 and TRBJ1-6, with no clear D. The germline V and J ends were trimmed by 1 base and 8 bases, with 6 bases remaining between them. From germline, CDR1 is SEHNR and CDR2 FQNEAQ (reference sequence). The CDR3 contains 13 residues.